This T cell receptor (beta chain) stems from a study of cytotoxic CD8 clonotypes in ibrutinib-treated CLL. With cryopreserved PBMCs as the source, about 2.2 micrograms of genomic DNA went to TCR beta libraries. The length of the CDR3 is 14 residues. Trimming took off 2 bases at V and 2 bases at J, with 10 bases between the two ends. The germline gives CDR1 MNHEY, CDR2 SMNVEV (reference sequence). The protocol was immunoSEQ multiplex PCR, while the TCRdb copy is restricted to in-frame clones and leaves out a portion. The repertoire holds 35,000 to 50,000 clones, approximately 74% seen once, with 13% in the top ten.

The chain couples TRBV27 to TRBJ2-7; the D is unclear. The clonotype was recovered from a human donor with chronic lymphocytic leukemia. The sequences come from PBMCs, collected after 12 months of ibrutinib treatment. The chain's CDR3 is CASSLDRNTYEQYF. The CDR3 DNA is TGTGCCAGCAGTTTAGATAGGAATACCTACGAGCAGTACTTC.